This entry is about one T cell receptor beta chain. This clone was seen just once. Its cognate antigen has yet to be identified. Base qualities are not provided; no much larger clone lies one nucleotide away. CD8 naive samples consisted of CD45RO-negative cells that were positively selected for CCR7, yielding a CD45RA+CCR7+ population without TemRA cells. The donors were healthy, HIV-negative adults who had no recently reported acute infections or vaccinations. Only Caucasian adults living in Nashville, Tennessee, USA were represented among the donors. After blood collection by leukapheresis, PBMCs were isolated using Ficoll-Histopaque density gradient centrifugation and then cryopreserved in the vapor phase of liquid nitrogen. Analytical flow cytometry was used to check the purity and quantity of each magnetically sorted T cell population. Genomic DNA was isolated from every sorted fraction and measured by UV absorbance on a Nanodrop 2000c.

Using the deep immunoSEQ assay, multiplex PCR amplified TCR CDR3 regions from genomic DNA. Extracted genomic DNA from each cell subset was spread evenly across all wells of several immunoSEQ 96-well plates, with each plate serving as a replicate. For sorted subsets, approximately 0.2 ug of genomic DNA, equivalent to 25,000 to 30,000 T cell genomes, went into each replicate PCR. Purified libraries were quantified with a Qubit 3.0 fluorometer, sized on a Bioanalyzer 2100, and re-quantified with the KAPA Library Quantification kit. Every immunoSEQ 96-well plate was sequenced on a dedicated single-read 150-cycle Illumina NextSeq 550 flow cell. Under the source paper's analysis protocol: The immunoSEQ output contained only junctional sequences without quality scores, so filtering could not match that applied to full-length reads. Sequences were annotated with PyIR, a Python wrapper for IgBLAST v1.9, and V/J genes and CDR3 were assigned using IMGT germline references. Reads were removed for weak V/J assignments (E-value above 1e-6), missing CDR3, stop codons, out-of-frame junctions, or ambiguous translated residues. V3J clonotypes were defined by identical inferred V gene, J gene, and CDR3 amino acid sequence. To compute the percentage overlap between repertoires, the number of shared unique clonotypes was divided by the size of the smaller repertoire. Richness of each repertoire was evaluated using RTK rarefaction, the Chao1 estimator, and Recon v2.1 estimates of unobserved clonotypes. OLGA was used to compute generation probabilities for all TCRbeta clonotypes that the gDNA method yielded from a handful of donors. The immuneACCESS repertoire file appears here via TCRdb, limited to in-frame rearrangements. These files lack a portion of the clones; in checked studies, under half of the deficit traces to unresolved V genes, and the cause of the others is not known. The V and J calls and the clone size are those of that table, but D and trimming were determined from the DNA. The sample table holds about 700,000 clones, of which around 92% were seen once. The leading ten clones occupy about 24% of the sample.

As encoded in the germline V gene, CDR1 is MDHEN while CDR2 is SYDVKM. The CDR3 runs 15 residues from the cysteine to the phenylalanine. The CDR3 DNA has 45 bases and is translated from base 1. The germline ends are 15 bases apart after V is trimmed by 7 bases and J by 0 bases. The entry originates in a study of shared clonotypes between healthy human individuals (dated by TCRdb to about 2020). For context, the study as a whole: The cohort included three men and a couple of women between 18 and 49 years of age. Per donor, three plates each were used for CD4 naive and CD4 memory, two for CD8 naive, and one for CD8 memory. The study deeply sequenced blood TCR repertoires of several healthy adults to estimate repertoire size and the extent of clonotype sharing between individuals. To increase sequencing depth and limit assay-specific biases, TCR repertoire library preparation and sequencing were carried out by different laboratories using diverse techniques. Leukapheresis yielded between about 0.85 and 9 billion PBMCs per donor. Paper-wide results and their limitations: Based on pairwise subsampling, the degree of clonotype sharing among donors was expected to be affected by sequencing depth. The genetic and exposure-history diversity represented was limited by the small number of donors. Compared with non-shared clonotypes, the clonotypes found in all four sorted-subset donors had higher generation probabilities. Only blood was sampled, and tissue TCR repertoires likely differ from those in blood. Across several donors, about 5% of naive CD4, approximately 3.5% of naive CD8, under 2.5% of memory CD4, and 0.4% of memory CD8 clonotypes were shared. Larger estimated clonotype richness was generally found for naive subsets than for memory subsets. Even with the large sequencing depth, rarefaction of the sorted-subset datasets indicated that sequencing was incomplete.

Sequenced input: naive CD8+ T cells sorted from blood. Reading the label with the study, this specimen's cell subset or site is: CD45RA+CCR7+. The sequence derives from a man aged 30-40 years in good health. The chain joins TRBV28 to TRBJ2-5; matching of 6 bases hints at TRBD2 as the D gene. The CDR3 is CASILRAGYQETQYF. The nucleotides read TGTGCCAGCATCCTTAGGGCGGGGTACCAAGAGACCCAGTACTTC.